Following are 25 T cell receptor beta chains from one sample sequenced in a study of CD8 T cells in ankylosing spondylitis. One entry per CDR3 protein, called by TCRdb with MiXCR from the 5' RACE reads. The sample has around 250,000 distinct CDR3 sequences; about 20% are singletons. Sequences were obtained from blood, either unsorted or a sorted T cell fraction (not recorded which). The receptors originated from a male donor with ankylosing spondylitis or in good health (not recorded which).

This clonotype was seen at least ten times. The chain joins TRBV5-1 to TRBJ2-3; D is perhaps TRBD2 (6 bases). V was pared by 5 bases and J by 2 bases, with 12 bases between. The germline CDR1 and CDR2 sequences are SGHRS and YFSETQ. The CDR3 length is 14 residues. CDR3 region: CASRLADLTDTQYF. The CDR3 DNA follows: TGCGCCAGCAGATTAGCGGACCTCACAGATACGCAGTATTTT.

There are a few counts of this clonotype. The V and J genes are TRBV20-1 and TRBJ2-7; 7 bases are shared with TRBD2. The germline V gene has CDR1 DFQATT and CDR2 SNEGSKA (reference sequence). With 2 bases clipped from V and 4 bases from J, the junction kept 5 bases outside the gene matches. There are 13 residues in the CDR3. CDR3: CSARPYSGYEQYF. DNA of the CDR3: TGCAGTGCTAGACCGTATAGCGGGTACGAGCAGTACTTC.

This clonotype was seen just once. This chain connects TRBV27 to TRBJ2-3, with 15 nucleotides matching TRBD2. The CDR3 totals 15 residues. V lost 5 bases, J lost 7 bases, and 4 bases stayed unmatched. Germline CDR1 and CDR2: MNHEY and SMNVEV (reference sequence). In DNA form, the CDR3 reads TGTGCCAGCAGTCCCGGGACTAGCGGGAGGAATACGCAGTATTTT. Protein: CASSPGTSGRNTQYF.

V usage is TRBV4-3 and J usage is TRBJ2-2; TRBD1 matches at 8 bases. Germline CDR1 reads LGHNA; CDR2 reads YSLEER. The ends lost 0 bases at V and 8 bases at J; junction bases unmatched: 2. This CDR3 spans 14 amino acids. CDR3 sequence: CASSQDRGLGELFF. The CDR3 bases are TGCGCCAGCAGCCAAGACAGGGGGCTTGGGGAGCTGTTTTTT.

This chain links TRBV12-3 or TRBV12-4 with TRBJ2-7, with unresolved D. CDR3 length equals 13 residues. With 5 bases removed from V and 2 bases from J, the gap between germline ends came to 10 bases. Here the CDR3 DNA reads TGTGCCAGCAGTAACGGGCACACCTACGAGCAGTACTTC. It encodes CASSNGHTYEQYF.

This clonotype was counted ten times or more. The V and J genes are TRBV4-1 and TRBJ2-1; D remains ambiguous. The CDR3 sequence is 14 residues long. Germline-derived CDR1 and CDR2 are MGHRA and YSYEKL. Trimming left V 3 bases short and J 4 bases short, with 10 bases between. The CDR3 bases are TGCGCCAGCAGCCACGAGAGAGTATACAATGAGCAGTTCTTC. Encoded protein: CASSHERVYNEQFF.

The CDR3 protein is CASSNRDTSGAFF. CDR3 in DNA: TGTGCCAGCAGTAACCGGGACACCTCTGGGGCTTTCTTT. The chain carries TRBV12-3 or TRBV12-4 and TRBJ1-1, with D tentatively TRBD1 (6 bases). Trimming shortened V by 5 bases and J by 11 bases, and 18 bases separated the two germline ends. The CDR3 runs 13 residues.

V is TRBV6-2 or TRBV6-3 and J is TRBJ2-5; D not certain. Germline V gene sequence: CDR1 MNHEY, CDR2 SVGEGT. The length of the CDR3 is 14 residues. V gave up 8 bases and J gave up 5 bases, with 18 bases separating them. The CDR3 loop is CASDVNSYRETQYF. The CDR3 nucleotides read TGTGCCAGCGACGTAAACTCGTATAGGGAGACCCAGTACTTC.

This clonotype was seen ten or more times. The chain has TRBV29-1 and TRBJ2-1; either TRBD1 or TRBD2 may fit D (5 bases each). The CDR3 covers 15 residues. In germline, CDR1 is SQVTM, CDR2 ANQGSEA. The ends were cut back, 4 bases at V and 0 bases at J, with 13 bases in the middle. The CDR3 DNA follows: TGCAGCGTTGGTCCGGGGCCCAGCTCCTACAATGAGCAGTTCTTC. Translating it yields CSVGPGPSSYNEQFF.

This clonotype has a handful of counts. The chain recombines TRBV4-3 with TRBJ2-1; D might be TRBD2 (6 bases). This CDR3 comprises 16 residues. Germline loops: CDR1 LGHNA, CDR2 YSLEER. Trimming took off 0 bases at V and 1 base at J, with 10 bases between the two ends. DNA for the CDR3: TGCGCCAGCAGCCAAGAGGTCGGGGGTTCCTACAATGAGCAGTTCTTC. Its protein is CASSQEVGGSYNEQFF.

CDR3 coding DNA: TGTGCCAGCTCCGGGGCCGGCTCCTACGAGCAGTACTTC. It codes for CASSGAGSYEQYF. V usage is TRBV15 and J usage is TRBJ2-7; D possibly uses TRBD1 or TRBD2 (5 bases each). The germline V gene encodes CDR1 LNHNV and CDR2 YYDKDF (reference sequence). V was pared by 10 bases and J by 0 bases, with 13 bases between. The CDR3 runs 13 residues.

This clonotype was recorded at least ten times. The chain combines TRBV4-2 with TRBJ1-1; no reliable D call. V lost 0 bases to trimming and J lost 4 bases, with 18 bases between them. Germline loops: CDR1 LGHNA, CDR2 YNFKEQ. The CDR3 runs to 17 residues. CDR3 in DNA: TGTGCCAGCAGCCAAGAACTTCGGACCGGAGGATCCACTGAAGCTTTCTTT. Its protein product is CASSQELRTGGSTEAFF.

This clonotype appeared many times. The chain employs TRBV4-3 and TRBJ2-3; 8 bases map to TRBD1. V shed 3 bases, J shed 4 bases, and the junction held 9 bases outside the gene matches. CDR3 size: 16 residues. The germline gives CDR1 LGHNA, CDR2 YSLEER. CDR3 amino acids: CASSHYGTGGPDTQYF. CDR3 bases: TGCGCCAGCAGCCATTATGGGACAGGAGGGCCAGATACGCAGTATTTT.

This clonotype was detected a few times. The chain links TRBV12-3 or TRBV12-4 to TRBJ2-5; TRBD1 is a possible D gene (5 bases). The V and J ends lost 5 bases and 7 bases respectively, with 8 bases between them. This CDR3 contains 11 residues. In nucleotides, the CDR3 is TGTGCCAGCAGTACAGGTCCGACCCAGTACTTC. It specifies CASSTGPTQYF.

This clonotype was found a few times. The chain carries TRBV7-6 and TRBJ2-7, with 13 nucleotides matching TRBD2. The CDR3 length is 15 residues. V gave up 5 bases and J gave up 3 bases; unmatched junction bases: 4. Germline V gene lookup returns CDR1 SGHVS and CDR2 FNYEAQ. This CDR3 reads CASSLGLAGDYEQYF. CDR3 nucleotide sequence: TGTGCCAGCAGCCTCGGACTAGCGGGAGACTACGAGCAGTACTTC.

The chain has TRBV7-9 and TRBJ2-5, with 7 bases lining up with TRBD1. Trimming took 1 base from V and 5 from J; bases not matched to a gene: 7. This CDR3 has 15 amino acids. Germline lookup yields CDR1 SEHNR and CDR2 FQNEAQ (reference sequence). CDR3 region: CASSLVGQAAETQYF. The CDR3 nucleotides read TGTGCCAGCAGCTTAGTCGGACAGGCTGCGGAGACCCAGTACTTC.

Many counts were recorded for this clonotype. The genes are TRBV19 and TRBJ2-5; 7 bases map to TRBD2. CDR3 length equals 15 residues. CDR1 and CDR2 (germline): LNHDA, SQIVND (reference sequence). J lost 1 base, V lost 7 bases, and 9 bases had no gene match. CDR3 coding DNA: TGTGCCAGTATTGGGCTAGCGGACGGCCAAGAGACCCAGTACTTC. It codes for CASIGLADGQETQYF.

This clonotype was observed a handful of times. The chain links TRBV6-5 to TRBJ2-2; either TRBD1 or TRBD2 may supply D (5 bases each). V lost 0 bases and J lost 6, with 11 bases in between. This CDR3 is built from 15 residues. Germline values: CDR1 MNHEY, CDR2 SVGAGI. CDR3 coding DNA: TGTGCCAGCAGTTACTCGACGACGGGACCCGGGGAGCTGTTTTTT. It yields the protein CASSYSTTGPGELFF.

Only a few counts were recorded for this clonotype. CDR3 sequence: CSERGDSYNEQFF. CDR3 coding DNA: TGCAGCGAAAGAGGGGACTCCTACAATGAGCAGTTCTTC. The V and J genes are TRBV20-1 and TRBJ2-1; D may match TRBD1 or TRBD2 (5 bases each). Per germline, CDR1 DFQATT and CDR2 SNEGSKA (reference sequence). The CDR3 runs to 13 residues.

This clonotype was detected a few times. The chain has TRBV20-1 and TRBJ2-7; D is ambiguous. CDR1 is DFQATT, CDR2 SNEGSKA, per germline (reference sequence). CDR3 length: 13 residues. The V end lost 6 bases, the J end lost 0 bases, and 12 bases lay between the germline ends. The CDR3 DNA is TGCAGTGCCACCAGCGCACACTCCTACGAGCAGTACTTC. Amino acids: CSATSAHSYEQYF.

The chain combines TRBV6-2 or TRBV6-3 with TRBJ2-3; TRBD2 matches 7 bases. J lost 1 base, V lost 2 bases, and 0 bases had no gene match. Germline V CDR1 and CDR2: MNHEY, SVGEGT. The CDR3 extends over 14 amino acids. The CDR3 loop is CASSYTSGTDTQYF. The CDR3 DNA is TGTGCCAGCAGTTACACTAGCGGCACAGATACGCAGTATTTT.

This clonotype is a singleton in its sample. The chain combines TRBV12-3 or TRBV12-4 with TRBJ2-3, with D possibly being TRBD1 or TRBD2 (6 bases each). The CDR3 extends over 13 amino acids. Between the trimmed V and J ends, which lost 7 bases and 2 bases, there was a span of 10 bases. CDR3 nucleotide sequence: TGTGCCAGCAACTGGGGGGCCACAGATACGCAGTATTTT. Residues: CASNWGATDTQYF.

At least ten counts were recorded for this clonotype. The V call is TRBV5-4, the J call TRBJ2-5; TRBD2 agrees at 13 bases. Germline assignment: CDR1 SGHNT and CDR2 YYREEE (reference sequence). The trim removed 1 base at V and 5 bases at J, leaving 17 bases unmatched. CDR3 length: 20 residues. The CDR3 DNA reads TGTGCCAGCAGCTTGAGGGCCGGAACTAGCGGGAGGGTCCTATGGGAGACCCAGTACTTC. Its translation: CASSLRAGTSGRVLWETQYF. The full variable domain, completed using reference TRBV5-4 and TRBJ2-5, is ETGVTQSPTHLIKTRGQQVTLRCSSQSGHNTVSWYQQALGQGPQFIFQYYREEENGRGNFPPRFSGLQFPNYSSELNVNALELDDSALYLCASSLRAGTSGRVLWETQYFGPGTRLLVL.

This clonotype was recorded at least ten times. The CDR3 loop reads CASSPDLTGGSLEQYF. CDR3 in DNA: TGTGCCAGCAGCCCTGACCTGACCGGGGGGTCCCTGGAGCAGTACTTC. This chain joins TRBV9 and TRBJ2-7; 7 bases match TRBD2. The CDR3 totals 16 residues. Germline V CDR1 and CDR2: SGDLS, YYNGEE. V shed 4 bases and J 7 bases; nucleotides not matched to a gene: 17. Combining the CDR3 with reference TRBV9 and TRBJ2-7 gives the whole variable domain DSGVTQTPKHLITATGQRVTLRCSPRSGDLSVYWYQQSLDQGLQFLIQYYNGEERAKGNILERFSAQQFPDLHSELNLSSLELGDSALYFCASSPDLTGGSLEQYFGPGTRLTVT.

The V and J genes are TRBV11-1 and TRBJ2-1, with TRBD2 identical over 12 bases. CDR1 is SGHAT and CDR2 is FQDESV in the germline V gene (reference sequence). Trimming removed 1 base from V and 5 bases from J; junction bases left unmatched: 12. The CDR3 sequence is 19 residues long. CDR3 residues: CASSLGLAGVLMLDNEQFF. CDR3 DNA sequence: TGTGCCAGCAGCTTAGGACTAGCGGGAGTCCTAATGTTGGACAATGAGCAGTTCTTC.